This T cell receptor beta chain was sequenced for a study of OX40 agonist ivuxolimab in advanced cancers. The germline V and J ends were trimmed by 3 bases and 0 bases, with 6 bases remaining between them. Germline-derived CDR1 and CDR2 are SGHAT and FQNNGV. The CDR3 is 15 amino acids. Sequencing used immunoSEQ multiplex PCR; TCRdb keeps in-frame clones, though not all of them. Here the sample spans more than 70,000 clones, about 90% being singletons. This material consisted of CD4+ or CD8+ T cells sorted from blood, taken in a trial of the OX40 agonist ivuxolimab. This chain uses TRBV11-2 with TRBJ2-6; no clear D. The receptor was isolated from an adult with an advanced solid tumor such as melanoma, head and neck, liver or kidney cancer. The CDR3 spells CASSFQVSGANVLTF. CDR3 nucleotides: TGTGCCAGCAGCTTCCAAGTCTCTGGGGCCAACGTCCTGACTTTC.